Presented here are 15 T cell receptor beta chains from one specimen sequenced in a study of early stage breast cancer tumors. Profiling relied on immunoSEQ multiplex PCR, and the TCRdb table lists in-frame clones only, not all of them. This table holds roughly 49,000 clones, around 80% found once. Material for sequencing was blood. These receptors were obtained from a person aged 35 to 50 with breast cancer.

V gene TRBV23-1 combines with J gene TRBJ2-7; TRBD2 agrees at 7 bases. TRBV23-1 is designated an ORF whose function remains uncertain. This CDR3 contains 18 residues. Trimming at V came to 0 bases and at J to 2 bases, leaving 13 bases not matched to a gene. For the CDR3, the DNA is TGCGCCAGCAGTCAATCCTTGAGAGAAACTAGCGATGCCTACGAGCAGTACTTC. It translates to CASSQSLRETSDAYEQYF.

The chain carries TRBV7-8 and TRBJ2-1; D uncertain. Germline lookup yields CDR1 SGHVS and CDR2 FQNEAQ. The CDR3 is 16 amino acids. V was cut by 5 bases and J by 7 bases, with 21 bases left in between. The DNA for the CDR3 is TGTGCCAGCAGCCCCCCTAAGGTAACAAAATGGAATGAGCAGTTCTTC. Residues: CASSPPKVTKWNEQFF.

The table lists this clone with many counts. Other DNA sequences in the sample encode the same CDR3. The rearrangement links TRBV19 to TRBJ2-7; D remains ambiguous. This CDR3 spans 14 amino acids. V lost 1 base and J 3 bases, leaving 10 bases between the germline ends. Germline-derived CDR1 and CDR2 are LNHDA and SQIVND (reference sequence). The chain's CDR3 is CASSIVGFGYEQYF. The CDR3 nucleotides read TGTGCCAGTAGTATAGTTGGGTTTGGCTACGAGCAGTACTTC.

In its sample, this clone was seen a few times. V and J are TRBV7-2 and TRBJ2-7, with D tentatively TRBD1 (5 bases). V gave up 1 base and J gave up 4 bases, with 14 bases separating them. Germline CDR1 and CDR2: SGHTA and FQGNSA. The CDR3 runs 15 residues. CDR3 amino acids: CASSLEARDGYEQYF. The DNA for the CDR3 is TGTGCCAGCAGCTTAGAAGCCAGGGATGGGTACGAGCAGTACTTC.

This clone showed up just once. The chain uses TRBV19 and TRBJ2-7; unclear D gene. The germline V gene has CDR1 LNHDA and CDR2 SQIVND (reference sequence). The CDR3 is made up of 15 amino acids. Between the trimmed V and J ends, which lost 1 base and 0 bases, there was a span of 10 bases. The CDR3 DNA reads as TGTGCCAGTAGTATAGCGGACGCCAACTCCTACGAGCAGTACTTC. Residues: CASSIADANSYEQYF.

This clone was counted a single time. The CDR3 bases are TGTGCCAGCAGCGGCGCCAAAAGCGAGCAGTACTTC. It yields the protein CASSGAKSEQYF. The chain couples TRBV11-2 to TRBJ2-7; D is unclear. The CDR3 is made up of 12 amino acids. Per the germline V gene, CDR1 is SGHAT and CDR2 is FQNNGV. V shed 5 bases and J shed 6 bases, with 11 bases lying between them.

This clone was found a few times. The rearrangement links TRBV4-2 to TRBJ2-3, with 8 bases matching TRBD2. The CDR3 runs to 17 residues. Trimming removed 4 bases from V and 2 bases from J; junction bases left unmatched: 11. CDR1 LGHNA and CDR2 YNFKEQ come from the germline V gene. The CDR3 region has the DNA TGTGCCAGCAGCCCCGGGGGGGGGCTAGCAAACACAGATACGCAGTATTTT. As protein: CASSPGGGLANTDTQYF.

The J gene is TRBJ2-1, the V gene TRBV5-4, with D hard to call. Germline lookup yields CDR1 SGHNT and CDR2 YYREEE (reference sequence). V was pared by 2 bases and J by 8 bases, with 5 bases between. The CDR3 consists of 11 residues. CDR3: CASSLLHEQFF. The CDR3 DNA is TGTGCCAGCAGCTTATTACATGAGCAGTTCTTC.

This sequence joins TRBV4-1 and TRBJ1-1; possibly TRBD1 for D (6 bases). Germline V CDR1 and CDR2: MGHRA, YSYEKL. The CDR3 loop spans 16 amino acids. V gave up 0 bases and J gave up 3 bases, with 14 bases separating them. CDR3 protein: CASSQEYQGWDTEAFF. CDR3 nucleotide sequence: TGCGCCAGCAGCCAAGAATACCAGGGGTGGGACACTGAAGCTTTCTTT.

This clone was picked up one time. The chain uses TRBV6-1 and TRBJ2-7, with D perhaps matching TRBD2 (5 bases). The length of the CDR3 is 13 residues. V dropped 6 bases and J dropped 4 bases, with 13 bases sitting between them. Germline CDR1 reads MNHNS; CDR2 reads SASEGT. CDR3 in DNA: TGTGCCAGCAGCCGACCGGACTGGTACGAGCAGTACTTC. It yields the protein CASSRPDWYEQYF.

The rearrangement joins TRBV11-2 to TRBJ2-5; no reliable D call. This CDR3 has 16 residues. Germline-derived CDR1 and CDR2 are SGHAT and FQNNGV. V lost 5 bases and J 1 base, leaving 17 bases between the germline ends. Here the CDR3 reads CASSPEPRPSQETQYF. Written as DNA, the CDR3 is TGTGCCAGCAGCCCCGAGCCACGACCGTCCCAAGAGACCCAGTACTTC.

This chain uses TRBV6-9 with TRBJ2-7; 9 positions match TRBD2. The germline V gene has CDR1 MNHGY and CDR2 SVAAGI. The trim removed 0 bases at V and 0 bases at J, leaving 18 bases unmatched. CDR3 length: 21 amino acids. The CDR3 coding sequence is TGTGCCAGCAGTTATTCGGACCTTCTAGCGGGAATGAGGAAAAGCTCCTACGAGCAGTACTTC. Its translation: CASSYSDLLAGMRKSSYEQYF.

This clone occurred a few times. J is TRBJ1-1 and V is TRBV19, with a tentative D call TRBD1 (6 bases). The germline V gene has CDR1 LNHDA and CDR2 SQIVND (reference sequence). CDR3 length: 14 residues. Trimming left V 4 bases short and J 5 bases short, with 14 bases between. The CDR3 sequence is CASSRQGRVTEAFF. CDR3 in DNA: TGTGCCAGTAGTAGGCAGGGGCGGGTTACTGAAGCTTTCTTT.

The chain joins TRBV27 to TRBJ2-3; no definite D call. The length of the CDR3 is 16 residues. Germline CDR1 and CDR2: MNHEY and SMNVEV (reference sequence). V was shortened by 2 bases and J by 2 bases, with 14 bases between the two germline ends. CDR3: CASSLRLSLNTDTQYF. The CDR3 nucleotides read TGTGCCAGCAGTTTAAGACTCAGTCTAAACACAGATACGCAGTATTTT.

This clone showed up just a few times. As DNA, the CDR3 is TGTGCCAGCAGCCAGACTCCTTCCGAGCAGTACTTC. It yields the protein CASSQTPSEQYF. This chain connects TRBV7-6 to TRBJ2-7, with D unclear. The CDR3 is 12 amino acids. Germline V gives CDR1 SGHVS, CDR2 FNYEAQ. V lost 5 bases, J lost 6 bases, and 11 bases lay in between.